Below, 13 T cell receptor beta chains from the same sample are listed, as sequenced in a study of blood T cell repertoires in COVID-19. Profiled with immunoSEQ multiplex PCR; TCRdb holds only in-frame clones, not every one. The sample has a few hundred thousand clones; approximately 81% are singletons. Sequencing used peripheral blood. The origin of the receptors is a woman of 80 years or more with COVID-19, enrolled during active disease.

This chain joins TRBV6-5 and TRBJ2-5; TRBD1 might be the D (7 bases). The germline V gene has CDR1 MNHEY and CDR2 SVGAGI. The CDR3 is 13 amino acids. The germline V and J ends were trimmed by 6 bases and 9 bases, with 17 bases remaining between them. DNA of the CDR3: TGTGCCAGCAGCGAGGGGGCGGGGCCGGCCCAGTACTTC. Protein product: CASSEGAGPAQYF.

The V gene is TRBV10-3, the J gene TRBJ1-2, with a tentative D call TRBD1 (6 bases). Germline V CDR1 and CDR2: ENHRY, SYGVKD. The CDR3 consists of 13 residues. The V end lost 0 bases, the J end lost 8 bases, and 10 bases lay between the germline ends. The CDR3 DNA sequence: TGTGCCATCAGTGAGTCTGGCAGGGGCGGCTACACCTTC. Its protein is CAISESGRGGYTF.

The chain couples TRBV18 to TRBJ1-2, with D possibly TRBD1 on 6 matching bases. The V gene's germline CDR1 is KGHSH and CDR2 LQKENI. Trimming pared 3 bases from V and 1 base from J, leaving 9 bases between. This CDR3 is 14 amino acids long. The CDR3 region has the DNA TGTGCCAGCTCACCCCTGGACAGTAACTATGGCTACACCTTC. It specifies CASSPLDSNYGYTF.

The chain couples TRBV7-8 to TRBJ2-7; 8 bases match TRBD2. V dropped 5 bases and J dropped 1; count of bases not matched to a gene: 7. The CDR3 runs to 15 residues. The V gene's germline CDR1 is SGHVS and CDR2 FQNEAQ. In DNA form, the CDR3 reads TGTGCCAGCAGCGCCGGGGGGGGGCCGTCCTACGAGCAGTACGTC. Translation: CASSAGGGPSYEQYV.

This clone was observed a few times. The J gene is TRBJ2-4, the V gene TRBV28; 8 bases map to TRBD1. The length of the CDR3 is 12 residues. V lost 6 bases and J lost 9; bases outside the gene matches: 4. Germline loops: CDR1 MDHEN, CDR2 SYDVKM. CDR3 coding DNA: TGTGCCAGCAGAACAGGGGGAGGCATTCAGTACTTC. This sequence encodes CASRTGGGIQYF.

This chain connects TRBV5-8 to TRBJ2-1, with TRBD2 matching 12 bases. The trim removed 4 bases at V and 3 bases at J, leaving 5 bases unmatched. The length of the CDR3 is 16 residues. CDR1 SGHTS and CDR2 YDEGEE come from the germline V gene. The CDR3: CASSPRLAGDYNEQFF. The CDR3 bases are TGTGCCAGCAGCCCAAGACTAGCGGGGGACTACAATGAGCAGTTCTTC.

This chain links TRBV7-2 with TRBJ1-1; D may be TRBD1 (6 bases). The CDR3 has 13 amino acids. Germline-derived CDR1 and CDR2 are SGHTA and FQGNSA. Trimming took 5 bases from V and 1 from J, leaving 8 bases between them. This CDR3 is CASSRQENTEAFF. The CDR3 nucleotides read TGTGCCAGCAGCAGACAGGAGAACACTGAAGCTTTCTTT.

V and J are TRBV7-2 and TRBJ1-2; 9 nucleotides agree with TRBD1. Germline V lookup: CDR1 SGHTA, CDR2 FQGNSA. CDR3 length: 14 amino acids. V shed 5 bases, J shed 8 bases, and the junction held 9 bases outside the gene matches. This CDR3 reads CASSTADRGRGYTF. CDR3 bases: TGTGCCAGCAGCACCGCGGACAGGGGTCGCGGCTACACCTTC.

This chain joins TRBV5-1 and TRBJ2-2, with D possibly TRBD1 on 5 matching bases. CDR3 length equals 13 residues. Looked up from germline, CDR1 is SGHRS and CDR2 is YFSETQ. Trimming shortened V by 4 bases and J by 4 bases, and 8 bases separated the two germline ends. CDR3 sequence (DNA): TGCGCCAGCAGCGGGCAGGGCACCGGGGAGCTGTTTTTT. Its translation: CASSGQGTGELFF.

The genes are TRBV7-3 and TRBJ1-1, with D possibly being TRBD1 (6 bases). Germline CDR1 is SGHTA and CDR2 is FQGTGA. V lost 5 bases and J lost 0, with 10 bases in between. This CDR3 contains 14 residues. The CDR3 reads CASSLGQVNTEAFF. CDR3 sequence (DNA): TGTGCCAGCAGCCTGGGACAAGTGAACACTGAAGCTTTCTTT.

V is TRBV29-1 and J is TRBJ1-3; TRBD1 aligns across 8 bases. The CDR3 is 13 amino acids. Germline assignment: CDR1 SQVTM and CDR2 ANQGSEA. J gave up 3 bases and V 7 bases, and 5 bases lay outside the gene matches. The CDR3 sequence is CSAETGDGNTIYF. The CDR3 DNA follows: TGCAGCGCCGAGACAGGGGATGGAAACACCATATATTTT.

The chain couples TRBV6-5 to TRBJ1-2; a possible D gene is TRBD1 (5 bases). This CDR3 is built from 14 residues. Germline V gene sequence: CDR1 MNHEY, CDR2 SVGAGI. Trimming shortened V by 7 bases and J by 5 bases, and 17 bases separated the two germline ends. In nucleotides, the CDR3 is TGTGCCAGCATAGTCGGACAAGTTAAATATGGCTACACCTTC. Protein product: CASIVGQVKYGYTF.

The V and J genes are TRBV2 and TRBJ1-1; possible D gene TRBD1, 6 bases. Germline loops: CDR1 SNHLY, CDR2 FYNNEI. V was shortened by 7 bases and J by 3 bases, with 12 bases between the two germline ends. The CDR3 sequence is 13 residues long. Here the CDR3 reads CASIRDMDTEAFF. CDR3 DNA: TGTGCCAGCATTCGGGACATGGACACTGAAGCTTTCTTT.